This TCR beta chain originates from a study of blood T cells in healthy people across ages. Concerning this clonotype itself: Its antigen is unidentified.

Primed by a sample-barcoded 5' primer and a J-beta primer mix, a second PCR proceeded for about 6 to 11 cycles. Each CDR3 protein is one row after TCRdb ran MiXCR on the 5' RACE reads. The table includes under 850,000 distinct CDR3 sequences, around 36% detected once. Broader study findings: Versus aged donors, long-lived donors had higher diversity and more naive CD4+ cells.

Specimen: blood. The sequence was obtained from a man between 18 and 29 years old in good health.

The CDR3 DNA reads TGCGCCAGCAGCTTACGGACAGGCCCTTCGGGGACCCAGTACTTC. Protein sequence: CASSLRTGPSGTQYF. The chain recombines TRBV5-1 with TRBJ2-5, with 7 bases identical to TRBD1. Germline V gives CDR1 SGHRS, CDR2 YFSETQ. The V and J ends lost 2 bases and 7 bases, in that order; junction bases with no gene match: 11. The CDR3 runs to 15 residues.